This T cell receptor beta chain was documented in a study of blood T cell repertoires in COVID-19 (TCRdb year 2020). At the level of the whole study: The collaborator samples originated in the United States, Italy and Spain and spanned the acute and convalescent phases of COVID-19. The prospective study material was composed of cDNA or gDNA derived from T cells, B-cell-depleted T cells, or PBMCs. Where available, HLA class I and class II types were taken from metadata supplied by the sample provider and were not determined by assay-based typing. Subjects who had been exposed to COVID-19, were actively infected with it, or had recovered from it provided the deeply sampled blood TCRbeta repertoires that made up the dataset. The repertoires were released in a freely available public database intended as a resource for research on the immune response to SARS-CoV-2. The sample metadata nearly always contained a de-identified subject ID, COVID-19 status, age in years and sex. Samples came from the ongoing ImmuneRACE study (first 160 participants) plus 1,254 subjects from 6 global collaborators.

A word on this clone: It has no known antigen specificity. The junction departs from germline at one end; a sequencing error may be responsible.

Collaborating institutions collected whole blood in K2EDTA tubes following their own protocols. For TCRbeta analysis, collaborator samples were shipped as frozen whole blood, as isolated PBMCs, or as DNA extracted from either sample type. From the germline V gene, CDR1 is SGHRS and CDR2 is YFSETQ. There are 13 amino acids in the CDR3, from cysteine to phenylalanine inclusive. Left in the record is the CDR3 DNA by itself, 39 bases read in frame from the first base. TCRbeta CDR3 regions were amplified from genomic DNA using the immunoSEQ Assay, a bias-controlled multiplex PCR. Under the source paper's analysis protocol: The number of nucleated cells in each sample was estimated by amplification of reference gene primers within the assay. To quantify the absolute abundance of each unique TCRbeta CDR3 rearrangement, sequence reads were collapsed and filtered. For each sample, productive Simpson clonality was calculated as the square root of Simpson's diversity index across productive rearrangements. TCRdb's version of the immuneACCESS table is confined to in-frame rearrangements and falls short of the full clone set. An unresolved V gene accounts for under half of the shortfall where checked; the remainder is of unknown origin. The V and J calls and clone size come from that table; D and trimming were worked out from the DNA. The sample contains over 45,000 clones, approximately 82% of them found a single time. Around 6% of the sample is taken by the ten largest.

What the research found in general, with its limitations: The amount of clinical and demographic metadata varied by source and participant and was provided uncurated.

Input material: peripheral blood. The clonotype was recovered from a woman older than 75 with acute or convalescent COVID-19. This chain is built from TRBV5-1 and TRBJ1-5, with no reliable assignment of the D segment. The DNA reads TGCGCCAGCAGTTTGGATGCGGATCAGCCCCAGCATTTT. Translated, it reads CASSLDADQPQHF.